This T cell receptor beta chain was documented in a study of human thymus T cells. The study's findings and limits: Related research reported highly overlapping thymic repertoires among unrelated individuals.

The germline V and J ends were trimmed by 1 base and 2 bases, with 11 bases remaining between them. CDR3 length: 15 residues. Germline CDR1 reads PRHDT; CDR2 reads FYEKMQ (reference sequence). Sequencing used immunoSEQ multiplex PCR; TCRdb keeps in-frame clones, though not all of them. The sample has 120,000 or so clones; around 94% are singletons. Resections from corrective heart surgery provided thymus tissue. About this clone itself: The target antigen is unknown.

What was sequenced was thymus tissue. The chain combines TRBV13 with TRBJ2-5; possibly TRBD2 for D (5 bases). The receptor was derived from a boy less than two years old with a congenital heart defect but otherwise immunologically healthy. The CDR3 loop reads CASSLEGDLQETQYF. The CDR3 nucleotides read TGTGCCAGCAGCTTAGAGGGAGACTTACAAGAGACCCAGTACTTC.